One sample yielded the 31 T cell receptor beta chains listed below, sequenced in a study of lymphopenia after photon versus proton radiotherapy (dated by TCRdb to about 2019). The receptor library was made with the immunoSEQ multiplex PCR assay. TCRdb retrieved this table from immuneACCESS and kept in-frame rearrangements only. Not all clones are present; in checked studies, unresolved V genes account for under half, and no reason is known for the remainder. For this sample the table gives 75,000 to 90,000 clones, of which around 83% were detected only once. Roughly 1.4% of the sample is held by the ten biggest clonotypes. Sequenced material: peripheral blood, taken from a patient treated with proton-based radiotherapy. The receptors originated from a man aged 55 to 69 with pancreatic cancer.

This rearrangement joins TRBV5-1 to TRBJ2-5; D remains ambiguous. Germline V gene lookup returns CDR1 SGHRS and CDR2 YFSETQ. The CDR3 is made up of 14 amino acids. V dropped 4 bases and J dropped 1 base, with 11 bases sitting between them. The CDR3 DNA sequence: TGCGCCAGCAGCAAATCAGGCCCCCAAGAGACCCAGTACTTC. Encoded protein: CASSKSGPQETQYF.

V gene TRBV19 combines with J gene TRBJ1-5; 7 bases line up with TRBD1. The CDR3 is made up of 16 amino acids. Germline V gene lookup returns CDR1 LNHDA and CDR2 SQIVND (reference sequence). The J segment lost 2 bases and the V segment lost 3 bases, leaving 7 bases of the junction unmatched. The CDR3 DNA reads as TGTGCCAGTAGTATTAACAGGGGCGACGGCAATCAGCCCCAGCATTTT. Translated, it gives CASSINRGDGNQPQHF.

The chain is built from TRBV7-2 and TRBJ2-3; no clear D gene. There are 13 residues in the CDR3. The V and J ends lost 5 bases and 2 bases respectively, with 8 bases between them. The germline gives CDR1 SGHTA, CDR2 FQGNSA. CDR3 nucleotides: TGTGCCAGCAGCCCCAGACTCACAGATACGCAGTATTTT. Amino acid sequence: CASSPRLTDTQYF. Variable domain in full (rest from reference TRBV7-2 and TRBJ2-3): GAGVSQSPSNKVTEKGKDVELRCDPISGHTALYWYRQSLGQGLEFLIYFQGNSAPDKSGLPSDRFSAERTGGSVSTLTIQRTQQEDSAVYLCASSPRLTDTQYFGPGTRLTVL.

This rearrangement joins TRBV19 to TRBJ2-2; D call uncertain. Trimming took off 2 bases at V and 0 bases at J, with 4 bases between the two ends. Germline-derived CDR1 and CDR2 are LNHDA and SQIVND (reference sequence). CDR3 length equals 14 residues. This CDR3 reads CASSIRTNTGELFF. The CDR3 DNA reads TGTGCCAGTAGTATACGTACGAACACCGGGGAGCTGTTTTTT.

This clone was counted only a few times. This chain uses TRBV7-9 with TRBJ2-2, with 10 bases identical to TRBD2. The CDR3 has 16 residues. Germline lookup yields CDR1 SEHNR and CDR2 FQNEAQ (reference sequence). V was clipped by 1 base and J by 4 bases; unmatched bases: 3. The CDR3 loop is CASSLGTSGRTGELFF. CDR3 DNA sequence: TGTGCCAGCAGCTTAGGGACTAGCGGCCGCACCGGGGAGCTGTTTTTT.

The J gene is TRBJ2-1, the V gene TRBV19; TRBD1 agrees at 7 bases. Germline trimming cut 5 bases from V and 6 bases from J; bases unmatched to any gene: 10. Germline CDR1 is LNHDA and CDR2 is SQIVND (reference sequence). The CDR3 covers 15 residues. The CDR3 coding sequence is TGTGCCAGTAGTGGGGGACAGCCAGTCTCCAATGAGCAGTTCTTC. It is translated as CASSGGQPVSNEQFF.

The chain is built from TRBV9 and TRBJ2-3; 12 bases agree with TRBD2. CDR1 and CDR2 (germline): SGDLS, YYNGEE. J was trimmed by 6 bases and V by 2 bases; bases with no gene match: 25. CDR3 length: 22 amino acids. The chain's CDR3 is CASSVKGSGTSGLGSEVDTQYF. In nucleotides, the CDR3 is TGTGCCAGCAGCGTCAAAGGCAGCGGGACTAGCGGGTTAGGATCGGAAGTGGATACGCAGTATTTT.

V gene TRBV20-1 combines with J gene TRBJ1-1, with a tentative D call TRBD1 (5 bases). Germline lookup yields CDR1 DFQATT and CDR2 SNEGSKA (reference sequence). CDR3 length equals 11 residues. V lost 5 bases to trimming and J lost 6 bases, with 10 bases between them. The CDR3: CSADGTSEAFF. The DNA of the CDR3 is TGCAGTGCTGACGGGACTTCTGAAGCTTTCTTT.

This sequence joins TRBV19 and TRBJ2-5; 7 bases map to TRBD2. V shed 6 bases and J 5 bases; nucleotides not matched to a gene: 9. The CDR3 sequence is 14 residues long. Germline V gives CDR1 LNHDA, CDR2 SQIVND (reference sequence). The CDR3 here is CASRAGLGTETQYF. For the CDR3, the DNA is TGTGCCAGTAGGGCCGGACTAGGAACGGAGACCCAGTACTTC.

The rearrangement links TRBV5-5 to TRBJ2-3, with D maybe TRBD2 (5 bases). Trimming stripped 4 bases from V and 4 bases from J, with 16 bases between. This CDR3 comprises 15 residues. CDR1 is SGHKS, CDR2 YYEKEE, per germline (reference sequence). The DNA for the CDR3 is TGTGCCAGCAGCCTCGCGGTGGTGGGAGCAGATACGCAGTATTTT. Encoded protein: CASSLAVVGADTQYF.

This clone was recorded only once. V gene TRBV2 combines with J gene TRBJ1-5; unclear D gene. Germline V gene sequence: CDR1 SNHLY, CDR2 FYNNEI. The CDR3 contains 15 residues. Trimming removed 6 bases at V and 6 bases at J, with 18 bases between. CDR3 protein: CASRKDRHGGQPQHF. The DNA for the CDR3 is TGTGCCAGCAGAAAGGACCGGCACGGCGGTCAGCCCCAGCATTTT.

V gene TRBV7-2 combines with J gene TRBJ2-2; no definite D call. This CDR3 has 13 amino acids. V dropped 5 bases and J dropped 5 bases, with 9 bases sitting between them. Germline V gene sequence: CDR1 SGHTA, CDR2 FQGNSA. CDR3 region: CASSIYGTGELFF. The CDR3 region has the DNA TGTGCCAGCAGCATATACGGGACCGGGGAGCTGTTTTTT.

V gene TRBV27 combines with J gene TRBJ1-1, with TRBD1 matching 7 bases. V trimming: 5 bases; J trimming: 7 bases; junction bases outside the gene matches: 7. The CDR3 is made up of 13 amino acids. Germline CDR1 and CDR2: MNHEY and SMNVEV (reference sequence). The CDR3 DNA reads as TGTGCCAGCAGTCCATCGACAGGGTTTGAAGCTTTCTTT. Its protein product is CASSPSTGFEAFF.

The chain couples TRBV28 to TRBJ1-3; possible D gene TRBD1, 5 bases. Germline values: CDR1 MDHEN, CDR2 SYDVKM. CDR3 length equals 14 residues. V was cut by 7 bases and J by 0 bases, with 10 bases left in between. This chain's CDR3 is CASISGGSGNTIYF. CDR3 sequence (DNA): TGTGCCAGCATCTCCGGGGGCTCTGGAAACACCATATATTTT.

The chain uses TRBV10-1 and TRBJ2-1; D tentatively fits TRBD1 or TRBD2 (5 bases each). Germline V gene lookup returns CDR1 WNHNN and CDR2 SYGVQD (reference sequence). CDR3 length equals 11 residues. With 4 bases removed from V and 11 bases from J, the gap between germline ends came to 9 bases. DNA for the CDR3: TGCGCCAGCAGTGTGGGGGAGAAGCAGTTCTTC. Translated, it gives CASSVGEKQFF.

V and J are TRBV7-9 and TRBJ1-2; D remains unclear. Germline values: CDR1 SEHNR, CDR2 FQNEAQ (reference sequence). The CDR3 extends over 14 amino acids. V shed 0 bases and J shed 5 bases, with 10 bases lying between them. The CDR3 nucleotides are TGTGCCAGCAGCTTAGCGGGCACAGCTTATGGCTACACCTTC. This translates into CASSLAGTAYGYTF.

The chain combines TRBV7-6 with TRBJ2-1; TRBD2 agrees at 9 bases. The CDR3 has 14 amino acids. The germline V gene encodes CDR1 SGHVS and CDR2 FNYEAQ. V dropped 6 bases and J dropped 4; count of bases not matched to a gene: 4. CDR3 region: CASSGLAPYNEQFF. The CDR3 DNA reads TGTGCCAGCAGTGGACTAGCGCCTTACAATGAGCAGTTCTTC.

The sample holds a few counts of this clone. V usage is TRBV27 and J usage is TRBJ2-7; 7 nucleotides match TRBD1. Germline V CDR1 and CDR2: MNHEY, SMNVEV (reference sequence). Germline trimming cut 6 bases from V and 7 bases from J; bases unmatched to any gene: 9. This CDR3 is built from 13 residues. The CDR3 nucleotides read TGTGCCAGCAGATTACAGGGGTCGGGAGAGCAGTACTTC. Translating it yields CASRLQGSGEQYF.

CDR3 nucleotide sequence: TGTGCCAGCAGTGAGCGGGACGCTTGGGGCAATGAGCAGTTCTTC. Its translation: CASSERDAWGNEQFF. The J gene is TRBJ2-1, the V gene TRBV2; the D gene is possibly TRBD2 (6 bases). The CDR3 spans 15 residues. Germline loops: CDR1 SNHLY, CDR2 FYNNEI. V was trimmed by 3 bases and J by 6 bases, leaving 15 bases between them.

The V call is TRBV11-2, the J call TRBJ1-4, with D perhaps TRBD1 (6 bases). Trimming stripped 1 base from V and 3 bases from J, with 15 bases between. Germline values: CDR1 SGHAT, CDR2 FQNNGV. This CDR3 has 17 residues. CDR3 amino acids: CASSLGQGIVANEKLFF. In DNA form, the CDR3 reads TGTGCCAGCAGCTTAGGTCAGGGGATCGTGGCTAATGAAAAACTGTTTTTT.

This clone was found a few times. The CDR3 sequence is CASSDPGQGREQYF. Written as DNA, the CDR3 is TGTGCCAGCAGCGACCCGGGACAGGGGCGAGAGCAGTACTTC. The chain is built from TRBV25-1 and TRBJ2-7, with 10 bases that match TRBD1. Germline CDR1 reads MGHDK; CDR2 reads SYGVNS. V lost 6 bases, J lost 7 bases, and 9 bases stayed unmatched. This CDR3 is built from 14 residues.

The chain recombines TRBV5-5 with TRBJ2-3; 7 nucleotides line up with TRBD1. Germline trimming cut 0 bases from V and 6 bases from J; bases unmatched to any gene: 10. The V gene's germline CDR1 is SGHKS and CDR2 YYEKEE (reference sequence). This CDR3 comprises 16 residues. CDR3 loop: CASSLVGLDRRDTQYF. The CDR3, as DNA: TGTGCCAGCAGCTTGGTTGGATTGGACAGGCGGGATACGCAGTATTTT.

The chain carries TRBV30 and TRBJ2-1; TRBD1 matches 11 bases. Trimming at V came to 2 bases and at J to 10 bases, leaving 7 bases not matched to a gene. The germline V gene has CDR1 GTSNPN and CDR2 SVGIG (reference sequence). The CDR3 is 14 amino acids. The CDR3 DNA is TGTGCCTGGAGTACCGGGACAGGGGGGTTAGAGCAGTTCTTC. Protein: CAWSTGTGGLEQFF.

On this clone: This sample also contains other DNA sequences that code for the same CDR3. The gene calls are TRBV6-5 and TRBJ1-2; 7 positions match TRBD1. V lost 5 bases to trimming and J lost 8 bases; unmatched junction nucleotides: 8. There are 13 residues in the CDR3. Germline V lookup: CDR1 MNHEY, CDR2 SVGAGI. CDR3 region: CASSRDRVGGYTF. The CDR3, as DNA: TGTGCCAGCAGTCGAGACAGGGTAGGCGGCTACACCTTC.

V and J are TRBV5-6 and TRBJ2-7; the D call may be TRBD1 or TRBD2 (5 bases each). Germline CDR1 SGHDT, CDR2 YYEEEE. Trimming stripped 3 bases from V and 3 bases from J, with 19 bases between. This CDR3 has 16 residues. The chain's CDR3 is CASSSSGTGFGYEQYF. The DNA for the CDR3 is TGTGCCAGCAGCTCCTCCGGGACCGGCTTTGGCTACGAGCAGTACTTC.

The genes are TRBV28 and TRBJ1-2, with D tentatively TRBD1 (6 bases). The CDR3 is 17 residues long. V shed 1 base and J shed 0 bases, with 15 bases lying between them. CDR1 and CDR2 (germline): MDHEN, SYDVKM. CDR3 DNA: TGTGCCAGCAGTTTATCGTACAGGGCGCTCGCTAACTATGGCTACACCTTC. This sequence encodes CASSLSYRALANYGYTF.

The chain combines TRBV28 with TRBJ2-1; D might be TRBD2 (6 bases). The CDR3 length is 15 residues. Germline V gives CDR1 MDHEN, CDR2 SYDVKM. Trimming cost V 3 bases and J 2 bases, with 11 bases left between them. In DNA, the CDR3 is TGTGCCAGCAGTTTGGTGCGGGATACCTACAATGAGCAGTTCTTC. Its translation: CASSLVRDTYNEQFF.

V usage is TRBV7-9 and J usage is TRBJ2-7, with no clear D. Per germline, CDR1 SEHNR and CDR2 FQNEAQ (reference sequence). V was trimmed by 2 bases and J by 5 bases, leaving 7 bases between them. The length of the CDR3 is 12 residues. The CDR3 here is CASSLSMDEQYF. The DNA of the CDR3 is TGTGCCAGCAGCTTATCTATGGACGAGCAGTACTTC.

As regards this clone: This is likely a read error, given that the CDR3 carries no conserved phenylalanine or tryptophan at its end. It is unclear where the CDR3 begins or ends on the DNA, so no DNA is shown, and the CDR3 is as TCRdb lists it. The J gene is TRBJ1-1, the V gene TRBV5-4. The CDR3 is made up of 10 amino acids, end residues included. Germline loops: CDR1 SGHNT, CDR2 YYREEE (reference sequence). CDR3 region: CASSYGRSLI.

This sequence joins TRBV28 and TRBJ2-2, with a tentative D call TRBD1 (5 bases). Germline CDR1 is MDHEN and CDR2 is SYDVKM. The CDR3 is 15 residues long. V was pared by 6 bases and J by 4 bases, with 15 bases between. The CDR3 DNA sequence: TGTGCCAGCAGCCTGGGGCAGACCCGCACCGGGGAGCTGTTTTTT. It encodes CASSLGQTRTGELFF.

The chain links TRBV19 to TRBJ1-4; D remains unclear. Germline assignment: CDR1 LNHDA and CDR2 SQIVND (reference sequence). The CDR3 has 14 residues. With 3 bases removed from V and 0 bases from J, the gap between germline ends came to 5 bases. CDR3 bases: TGTGCCAGTAGTATCTTATCAACTAATGAAAAACTGTTTTTT. Translating gives CASSILSTNEKLFF.